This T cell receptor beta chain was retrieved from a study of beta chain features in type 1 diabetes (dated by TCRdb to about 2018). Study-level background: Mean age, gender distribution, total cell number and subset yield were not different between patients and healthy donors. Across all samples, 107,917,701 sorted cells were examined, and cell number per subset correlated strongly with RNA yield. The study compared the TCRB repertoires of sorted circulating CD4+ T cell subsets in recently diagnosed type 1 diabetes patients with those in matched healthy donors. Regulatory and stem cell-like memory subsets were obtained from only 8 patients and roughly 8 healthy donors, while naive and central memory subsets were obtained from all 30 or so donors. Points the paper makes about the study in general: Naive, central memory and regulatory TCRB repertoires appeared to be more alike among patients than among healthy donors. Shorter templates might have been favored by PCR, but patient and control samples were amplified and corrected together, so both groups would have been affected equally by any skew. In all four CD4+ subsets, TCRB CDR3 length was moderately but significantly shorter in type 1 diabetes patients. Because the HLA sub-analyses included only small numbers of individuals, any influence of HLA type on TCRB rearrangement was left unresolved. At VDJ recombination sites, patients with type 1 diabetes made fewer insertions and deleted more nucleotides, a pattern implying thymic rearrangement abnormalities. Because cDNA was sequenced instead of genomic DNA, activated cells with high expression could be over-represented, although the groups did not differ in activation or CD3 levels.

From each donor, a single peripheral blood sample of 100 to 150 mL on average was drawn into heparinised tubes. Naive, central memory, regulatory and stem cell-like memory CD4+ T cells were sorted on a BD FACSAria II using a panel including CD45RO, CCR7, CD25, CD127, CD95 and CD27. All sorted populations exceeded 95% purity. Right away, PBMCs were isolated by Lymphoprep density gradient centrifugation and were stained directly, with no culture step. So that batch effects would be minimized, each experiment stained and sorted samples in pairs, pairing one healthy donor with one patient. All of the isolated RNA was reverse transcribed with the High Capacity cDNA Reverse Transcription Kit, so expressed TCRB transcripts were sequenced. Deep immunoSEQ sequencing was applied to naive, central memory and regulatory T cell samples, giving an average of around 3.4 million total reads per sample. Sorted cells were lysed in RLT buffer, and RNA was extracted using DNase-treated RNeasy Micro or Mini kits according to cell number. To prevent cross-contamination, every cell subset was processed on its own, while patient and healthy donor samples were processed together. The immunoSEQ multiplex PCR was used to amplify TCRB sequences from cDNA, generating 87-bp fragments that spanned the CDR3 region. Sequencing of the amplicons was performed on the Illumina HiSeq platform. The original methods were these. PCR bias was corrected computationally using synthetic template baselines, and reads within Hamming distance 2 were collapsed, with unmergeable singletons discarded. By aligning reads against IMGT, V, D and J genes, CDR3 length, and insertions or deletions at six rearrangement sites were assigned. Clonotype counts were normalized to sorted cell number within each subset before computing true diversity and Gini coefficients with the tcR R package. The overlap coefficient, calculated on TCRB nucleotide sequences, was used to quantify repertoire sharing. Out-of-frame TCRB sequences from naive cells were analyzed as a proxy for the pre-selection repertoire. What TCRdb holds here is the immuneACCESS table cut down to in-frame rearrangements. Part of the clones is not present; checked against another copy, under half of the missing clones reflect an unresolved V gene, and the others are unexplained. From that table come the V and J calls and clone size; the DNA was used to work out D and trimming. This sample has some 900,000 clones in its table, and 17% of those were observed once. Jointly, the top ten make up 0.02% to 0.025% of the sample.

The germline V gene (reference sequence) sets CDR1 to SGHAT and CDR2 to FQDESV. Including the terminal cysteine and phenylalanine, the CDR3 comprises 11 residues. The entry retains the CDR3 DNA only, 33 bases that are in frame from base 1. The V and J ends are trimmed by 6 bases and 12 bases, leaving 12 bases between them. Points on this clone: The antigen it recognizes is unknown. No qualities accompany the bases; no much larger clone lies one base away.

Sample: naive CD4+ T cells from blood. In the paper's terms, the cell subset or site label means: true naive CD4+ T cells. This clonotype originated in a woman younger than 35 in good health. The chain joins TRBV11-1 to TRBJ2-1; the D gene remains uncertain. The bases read TGTGCCAGCAGTATCACGGAAGGGCAGTTCTTC. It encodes CASSITEGQFF.